This T cell receptor (delta chain) was sequenced during a study of gamma-delta T cells after stem cell transplantation (dated by TCRdb to about 2016). Libraries were made using RT-PCR. Instrument used: Illumina MiSeq. TCRdb processed the public reads again with the CATT caller, after which rows with matching DNA were combined. The sample table holds roughly 1,100 delta-chain clones, of which about 1.7% were seen once. The ten largest clones add up to under 40% of the sample. Worth noting for this clone: The clone's antigen remains unknown. This likely reflects a read error, since a far larger clone is one base away. The same CDR3 arises from other DNA sequences in this sample as well.

The CDR3 covers 14 residues, taking in both the cysteine and the phenylalanine. Here the CDR3 DNA is all that survives: 42 bases in frame from base 1. Looking up the germline V gene yields CDR1 GEAIGNYY and CDR2 EKD. For this chain, trimming is 5 bases at the V end and 3 bases at the J end, and the number of junction bases without a gene match is 7. The sequence was obtained from a human donor. It is not recorded whose cells these are; they may come from a transplant donor. Sequences were obtained from gamma-delta T cells. The rearrangement combines TRDV2 with TRDJ1; 8 bases in the junction line up with TRDD3. CDR3 loop: CACALLGVPDKLIF. The DNA reads TGTGCCTGTGCCTTACTGGGGGTCCCCGATAAACTCATCTTT.